This is a list of T cell receptor beta chains from one sample in a study of blood T cell repertoires in COVID-19. TCRdb's table, derived via immunoSEQ multiplex PCR, lists solely in-frame clones and lacks some. This repertoire shows some 200,000 clones, around four fifths found once; its top ten account for 4% to 6%. Sequencing was carried out using peripheral blood. Source of these receptors: an older woman who had recovered from COVID-19. Each CDR3 is given without its conserved first and last residue. The order of the fields is CDR3 length, V gene, J gene, CDR3 protein.

>11|TRBV7-2|TRBJ1-5
ASSFQGIQPQH
>14|TRBV7-6|TRBJ2-7
ASSLKPGLVPYEQY
>14|TRBV18|TRBJ1-2
ASSPTASSSNYGYT
>13|TRBV7-9|TRBJ1-4
ASSPQGGENEKLF
>10|TRBV5-1|TRBJ2-1
ASSLDQGQQF
>12|TRBV18|TRBJ1-2
ASSGDSTNYGYT
>13|TRBV7-2|TRBJ1-6
ASSLGQTYNSPLH
>16|TRBV4-1|TRBJ2-5
ASSQVSAGGPFRGTQY
>12|TRBV11-3|TRBJ1-5
ASSLNGAGQPQH
>11|TRBV27|TRBJ2-1
ASSLSPGDEQF
>14|TRBV7-8|TRBJ2-1
ASSFRGAALYNEQF
>15|TRBV1|TRBJ2-2
TSSQVVGLWETGELF
>14|TRBV7-3|TRBJ2-3
ASSRLARGSTDTQY
>10|TRBV12-3/TRBV12-4|TRBJ1-2
ASSPGVRGYT
>15|TRBV6-2/TRBV6-3|TRBJ2-3
ASSYAASGGITDTQY
>12|TRBV11-2|TRBJ1-3
ASSPDLWGNTIY
>13|TRBV7-3|TRBJ1-1
ASSLGGTMNTEAF
>12|TRBV19|TRBJ1-4
ASRQAGGYEKLF
>11|TRBV30|TRBJ2-7
AWSLENAYEQY
>15|TRBV5-1|TRBJ2-2
ASNPGEPGGLTGELF
>12|TRBV27|TRBJ2-3
ASLPGQGYDTQY
>12|TRBV3-1/TRBV3-2|TRBJ1-2
ASSRSGTDYGYT
>14|TRBV25-1|TRBJ1-2
ASSPLRDRIGYGYT
>14|TRBV4-2|TRBJ2-1
ASSQDPSGGNNEQF
>13|TRBV7-2|TRBJ1-2
ASSPRQGYNYGYT
>13|TRBV19|TRBJ2-1
ASNPGLAAYNEQF
>12|TRBV9|TRBJ1-1
ASSARGLNTEAF
>11|TRBV18|TRBJ1-3
ASSTESGNTIY
>11|TRBV19|TRBJ1-4
ASSITLREKLF
>14|TRBV9|TRBJ2-7
ASSPYALAGSVEQY
>12|TRBV18|TRBJ2-1
ASSPGQYDNEQF
>14|TRBV18|TRBJ2-1
ASSPLGGLEFNEQF
>14|TRBV5-1|TRBJ1-2
ASRILPQGENYGYT
>12|TRBV4-3|TRBJ2-1
ASSQDGWGGEQF
>11|TRBV6-5|TRBJ2-4
ASSYSTANIQY
>11|TRBV7-9|TRBJ1-2
ASSLSQGADYT
>13|TRBV19|TRBJ1-2
ASSILGGQYYGYT
>10|TRBV12-3/TRBV12-4|TRBJ1-2
ASSSQGNGYT
>14|TRBV5-1|TRBJ2-5
ASSFLPGVPQETQY
>15|TRBV19|TRBJ2-1
ASSDYSGGVSYNEQF
>11|TRBV29-1|TRBJ1-1
SVEDLEGGEAF
>14|TRBV5-4|TRBJ1-5
ASSPGQGVKSQPQH
>13|TRBV5-8|TRBJ2-7
ASSLAARSSYEQY
>12|TRBV3-1/TRBV3-2|TRBJ2-7
ASSPLDSTYEQY
>15|TRBV9|TRBJ1-6
ASSVRPTGGADSPLH
>12|TRBV5-4|TRBJ1-2
ASSAGRTDDGYT
>9|TRBV30|TRBJ2-1
AWSPLNEQF
>12|TRBV5-1|TRBJ2-3
ASRRAGSIDTQY
>13|TRBV7-9|TRBJ2-1
ASSPGTSGYNEQF
>12|TRBV5-1|TRBJ2-2
ASDPGSNTGELF
>12|TRBV9|TRBJ2-3
ASSVGSSTDTQY